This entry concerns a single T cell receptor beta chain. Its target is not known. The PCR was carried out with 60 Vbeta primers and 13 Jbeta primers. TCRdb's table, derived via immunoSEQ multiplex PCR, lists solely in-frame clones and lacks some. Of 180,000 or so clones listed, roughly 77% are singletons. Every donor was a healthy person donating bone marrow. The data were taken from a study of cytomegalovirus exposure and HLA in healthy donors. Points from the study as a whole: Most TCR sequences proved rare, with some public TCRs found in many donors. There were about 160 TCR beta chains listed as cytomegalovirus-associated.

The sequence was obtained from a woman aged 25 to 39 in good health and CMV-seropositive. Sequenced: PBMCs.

The CDR3 coding sequence is TGTGCCAGCAGTCGGGACAGGGGAACCTATGGCTACACCTTC. This codes for CASSRDRGTYGYTF. The rearrangement links TRBV7-9 to TRBJ1-2; 10 nucleotides agree with TRBD1. Germline V CDR1 and CDR2: SEHNR, FQNEAQ (reference sequence). V lost 6 bases and J lost 4; bases outside the gene matches: 5. The CDR3 is 14 amino acids.